This T cell receptor beta chain was sequenced during a study of CXCR3-negative and CXCR3-positive naive CD8 T cells. Per germline, CDR1 LNHDA and CDR2 SQIVND (reference sequence). CDR3 size: 14 residues. Overall study results and limits: It was found that naive subsets had comparable surface CD5, and TCR strength was inferred from TRB CDR3 properties.

In the case of this clonotype: The antigen remains undetermined.

It was by 5' RACE with UMI labels that the TRB cDNA libraries were prepared. TCRdb reprocessed the 5' RACE reads and stores each CDR3 protein as one record, lacking DNA. The specimen's table records 45,000 or so distinct CDR3 sequences. Input material: memory CD8+ T cells from blood. This receptor was identified in a human donor in good health. Some clones in this sample may be carry-over from other donors' samples. The J gene is TRBJ1-6, the V gene TRBV19; the D gene TCRdb calls, TRBD1, cannot be checked with no DNA. The CDR3 loop is CASRPPGQNSPLHF. Full variable domain (missing parts from reference TRBV19 and TRBJ1-6): DGGITQSPKYLFRKEGQNVTLSCEQNLNHDAMYWYRQDPGQGLRLIYYSQIVNDFQKGDIAEGYSVSREKKESFPLTVTSAQKNPTAFYLCASRPPGQNSPLHFGNGTRLTVT.